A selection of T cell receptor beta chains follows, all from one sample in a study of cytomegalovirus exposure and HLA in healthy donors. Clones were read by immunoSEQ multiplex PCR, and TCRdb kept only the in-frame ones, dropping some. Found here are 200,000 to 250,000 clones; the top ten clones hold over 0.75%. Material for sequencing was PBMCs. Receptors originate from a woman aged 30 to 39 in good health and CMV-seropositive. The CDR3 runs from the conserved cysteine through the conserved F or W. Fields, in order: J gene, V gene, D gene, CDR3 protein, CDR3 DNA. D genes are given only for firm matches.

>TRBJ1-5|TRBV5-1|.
CASAIESNQPQHF
TGCGCCAGCGCCATAGAGAGCAATCAGCCCCAGCATTTT
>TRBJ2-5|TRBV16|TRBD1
CASSRRTDRAQETQYF
TGTGCCAGCAGCCGGAGGACGGACAGGGCCCAAGAGACCCAGTACTTC
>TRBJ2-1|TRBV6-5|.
CASTYQPSSYNEQFF
TGTGCCAGCACTTACCAGCCTAGCTCCTACAATGAGCAGTTCTTC
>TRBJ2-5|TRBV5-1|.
CASSQSREPQETQYF
TGCGCCAGCAGCCAATCACGGGAGCCACAAGAGACCCAGTACTTC
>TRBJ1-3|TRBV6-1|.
CASSEPGSGNTIYF
TGTGCCAGCAGTGAACCCGGGTCTGGAAACACCATATATTTT
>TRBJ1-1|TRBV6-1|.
CASSEGTDGTEAFF
TGTGCCAGCAGTGAAGGGACAGATGGCACTGAAGCTTTCTTT
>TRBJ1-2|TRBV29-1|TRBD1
CSVVGQGNYGYTF
TGCAGCGTCGTGGGACAGGGTAACTATGGCTACACCTTC
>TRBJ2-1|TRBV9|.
CASTQGGPNEQFF
TGTGCCAGCACCCAGGGTGGGCCGAATGAGCAGTTCTTC
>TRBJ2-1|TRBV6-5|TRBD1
CASRGGQASYNEQFF
TGTGCCAGCAGGGGCGGACAGGCCTCCTACAATGAGCAGTTCTTC
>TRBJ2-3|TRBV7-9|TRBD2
CASSPSGDTQYF
TGTGCCAGCAGCCCTAGCGGAGATACGCAGTATTTT
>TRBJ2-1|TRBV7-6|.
CASSLTGDTYNEQFF
TGTGCCAGCAGCTTAACGGGGGATACCTACAATGAGCAGTTCTTC
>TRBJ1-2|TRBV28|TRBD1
CASSVMTGPWYGYTF
TGTGCCAGCAGCGTCATGACAGGGCCTTGGTATGGCTACACCTTC
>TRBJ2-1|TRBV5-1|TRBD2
CASSLELAVNEQFF
TGCGCCAGCAGCTTGGAACTAGCGGTGAATGAGCAGTTCTTC
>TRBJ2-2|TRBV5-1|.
CASSTPRGATNTGELFF
TGCGCCAGCAGCACGCCCCGGGGGGCCACGAACACCGGGGAGCTGTTTTTT
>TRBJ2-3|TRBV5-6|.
CASSLAASLTDTQYF
TGTGCCAGCAGCCTCGCCGCGTCTCTCACAGATACGCAGTATTTT
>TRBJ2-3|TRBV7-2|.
CASSLARYSTDTQYF
TGTGCCAGCAGCTTAGCGCGCTACAGCACAGATACGCAGTATTTT
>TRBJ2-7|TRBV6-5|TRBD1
CASSRGQGSYEQYF
TGTGCCAGCAGTAGAGGACAGGGATCCTACGAGCAGTACTTC
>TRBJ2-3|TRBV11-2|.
CASSRPGQGSTDTQYF
TGTGCCAGCAGCCGACCGGGCCAGGGAAGCACAGATACGCAGTATTTT
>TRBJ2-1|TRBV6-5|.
CASSYSARLDHEQFF
TGTGCCAGCAGTTACTCGGCCAGACTAGACCATGAGCAGTTCTTC
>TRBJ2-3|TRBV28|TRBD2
CASRLAGTQYF
TGTGCCAGCAGGCTAGCGGGTACGCAGTATTTT
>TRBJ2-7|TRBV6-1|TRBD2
CASTTGLGSSYEQYF
TGTGCCAGCACCACGGGACTAGGAAGCTCCTACGAGCAGTACTTC
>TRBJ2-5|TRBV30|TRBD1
CAWNSGQGVNGPPVETQYF
TGTGCCTGGAATTCTGGACAGGGAGTGAACGGACCCCCTGTGGAGACCCAGTACTTC
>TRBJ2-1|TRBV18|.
CASSPPGSRNEQFF
TGTGCCAGCTCACCGCCGGGGAGCAGGAATGAGCAGTTCTTC
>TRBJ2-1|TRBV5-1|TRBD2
CASSLGTSGGTIGGQDEQFF
TGCGCCAGCAGCTTGGGTACTAGCGGGGGGACAATCGGGGGACAGGATGAGCAGTTCTTC
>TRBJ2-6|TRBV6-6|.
CASFSPSSGANVLTF
TGTGCCAGCTTCTCTCCCAGCTCTGGGGCCAACGTCCTGACTTTC
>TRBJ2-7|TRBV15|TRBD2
CATGTSDYEQYF
TGTGCCACTGGGACTAGCGACTACGAGCAGTACTTC
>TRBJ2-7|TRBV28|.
CASSFSAGQYEQYF
TGTGCCAGCAGTTTCTCGGCAGGGCAATACGAGCAGTACTTC
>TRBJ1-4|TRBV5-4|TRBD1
CASSLPGQGNEKLFF
TGTGCCAGCAGCCTACCGGGACAGGGAAATGAAAAACTGTTTTTT
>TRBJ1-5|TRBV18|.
CASSPPGKGNQPQHF
TGTGCCAGCTCACCGCCAGGGAAGGGCAATCAGCCCCAGCATTTT
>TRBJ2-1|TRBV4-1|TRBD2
CASSREASGGAYNEQFF
TGCGCCAGCAGCCGAGAAGCGAGCGGGGGGGCCTACAATGAGCAGTTCTTC
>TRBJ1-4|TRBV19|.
CASSMGVATNEKLFF
TGTGCCAGTAGTATGGGAGTTGCAACTAATGAAAAACTGTTTTTT
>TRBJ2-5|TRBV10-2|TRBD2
CASTEREDYQETQYF
TGCGCCAGCACAGAGCGGGAGGACTACCAAGAGACCCAGTACTTC
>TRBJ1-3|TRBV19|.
CASSEGNGAFSGSTIYF
TGTGCCAGTAGTGAGGGCAACGGAGCCTTCTCTGGAAGCACCATATATTTT
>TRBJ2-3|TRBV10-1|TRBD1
CASKRGQGRTDTQYF
TGCGCCAGCAAACGGGGACAGGGTCGAACAGATACGCAGTATTTT
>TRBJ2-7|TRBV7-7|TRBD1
CASSYGTGPSYEQYF
TGTGCCAGCAGCTACGGGACAGGGCCCTCCTACGAGCAGTACTTC
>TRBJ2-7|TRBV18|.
CASSYSPRSYEQYF
TGTGCCAGCTCATATTCACCGCGTTCCTACGAGCAGTACTTC
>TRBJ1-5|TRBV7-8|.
CASSNWGVSNQPQHF
TGTGCCAGCAGCAACTGGGGGGTGAGCAATCAGCCCCAGCATTTT
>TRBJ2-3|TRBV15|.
CATSRALASTDTQYF
TGTGCCACCAGCAGAGCCCTAGCGAGCACAGATACGCAGTATTTT
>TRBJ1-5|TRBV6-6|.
CASSSFAGNQPQHF
TGTGCCAGCAGTTCCTTCGCGGGGAATCAGCCCCAGCATTTT
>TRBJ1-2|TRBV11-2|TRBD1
CASSYTSGQDYGYTF
TGTGCCAGCAGCTATACCTCGGGACAGGACTATGGCTACACCTTC
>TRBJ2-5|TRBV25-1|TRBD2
CAATSGAPGTQYF
TGTGCCGCGACTAGCGGGGCGCCGGGGACCCAGTACTTC
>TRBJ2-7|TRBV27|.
CASSPPGGRSYEQYF
TGTGCCAGCAGTCCCCCGGGGGGCCGCAGCTACGAGCAGTACTTC
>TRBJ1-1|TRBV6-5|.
CASSYSTPGSNTEAFF
TGTGCCAGCAGTTACTCGACCCCGGGGTCGAACACTGAAGCTTTCTTT
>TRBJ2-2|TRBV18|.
CASSPIQANTGELFF
TGTGCCAGCTCACCAATCCAGGCGAACACCGGGGAGCTGTTTTTT
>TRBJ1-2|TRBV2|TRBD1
CASSEYRDSRVPYTF
TGTGCCAGCAGTGAATACCGGGACAGTAGGGTACCCTACACCTTC
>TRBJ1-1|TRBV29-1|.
CGSTGMNTEAFF
TGCGGCTCGACAGGTATGAACACTGAAGCTTTCTTT
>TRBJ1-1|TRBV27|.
CASSSRRENTEAFF
TGTGCCAGCAGTTCACGACGGGAGAACACTGAAGCTTTCTTT
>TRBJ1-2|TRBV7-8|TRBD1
CASSSTGGSYYGYTF
TGTGCCAGCAGCTCGACAGGGGGCAGTTACTATGGCTACACCTTC
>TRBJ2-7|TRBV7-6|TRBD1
CASSIGTGGSYEQYF
TGTGCCAGCAGCATAGGGACAGGGGGGTCCTACGAGCAGTACTTC
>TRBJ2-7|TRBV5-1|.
CASSFNQGGSYEQYF
TGCGCCAGCAGCTTTAATCAGGGTGGCTCCTACGAGCAGTACTTC
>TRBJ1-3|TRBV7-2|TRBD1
CASSWDSSGNTIYF
TGTGCCAGCAGCTGGGACAGCTCTGGAAACACCATATATTTT
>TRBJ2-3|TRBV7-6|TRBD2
CASSLEAVLAGITDTQYF
TGTGCCAGCAGCTTAGAAGCGGTACTAGCGGGAATTACAGATACGCAGTATTTT